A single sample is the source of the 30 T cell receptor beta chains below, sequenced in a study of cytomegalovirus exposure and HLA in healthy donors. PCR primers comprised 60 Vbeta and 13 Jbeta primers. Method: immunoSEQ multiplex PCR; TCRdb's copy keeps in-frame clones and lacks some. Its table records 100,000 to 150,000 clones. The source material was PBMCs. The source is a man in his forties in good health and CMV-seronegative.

DNA for the CDR3: TGTGCCAGCAGTTTACAGGGAGAGATCATTCGCGAGCAGTACTTC. It codes for CASSLQGEIIREQYF. V and J are TRBV5-4 and TRBJ2-7, with D possibly matching TRBD1 (6 bases). CDR1 is SGHNT and CDR2 is YYREEE in the germline V gene (reference sequence). Trimming shortened V by 5 bases and J by 6 bases, and 21 bases separated the two germline ends. The CDR3 has 15 amino acids.

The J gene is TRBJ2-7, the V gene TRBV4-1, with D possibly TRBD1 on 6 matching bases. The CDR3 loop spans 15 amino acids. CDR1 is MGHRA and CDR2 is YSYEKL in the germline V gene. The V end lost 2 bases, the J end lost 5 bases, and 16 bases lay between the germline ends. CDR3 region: CASSQPREQGHEQYF. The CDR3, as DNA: TGCGCCAGCAGCCAACCTAGAGAACAGGGCCACGAGCAGTACTTC.

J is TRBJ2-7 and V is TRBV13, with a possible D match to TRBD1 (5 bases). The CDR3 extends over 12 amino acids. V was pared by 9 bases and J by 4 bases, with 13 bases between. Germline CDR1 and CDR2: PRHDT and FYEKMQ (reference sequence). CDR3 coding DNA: TGTGCCAGAAGATGGGGCCCTTACGAGCAGTACTTC. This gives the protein CARRWGPYEQYF.

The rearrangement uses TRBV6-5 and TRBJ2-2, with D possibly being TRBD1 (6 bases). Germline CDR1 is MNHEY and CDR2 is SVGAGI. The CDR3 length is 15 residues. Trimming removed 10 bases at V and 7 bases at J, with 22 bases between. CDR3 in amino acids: CAIQGRGKGRGELFF. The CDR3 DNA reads TGTGCCATCCAAGGTAGGGGGAAAGGACGCGGGGAGCTGTTTTTT.

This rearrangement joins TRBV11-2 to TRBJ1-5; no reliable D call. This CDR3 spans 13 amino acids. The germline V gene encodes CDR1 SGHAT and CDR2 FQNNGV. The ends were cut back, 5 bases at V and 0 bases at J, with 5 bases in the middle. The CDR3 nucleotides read TGTGCCAGCAGCCGCGATAGCAATCAGCCCCAGCATTTT. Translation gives CASSRDSNQPQHF.

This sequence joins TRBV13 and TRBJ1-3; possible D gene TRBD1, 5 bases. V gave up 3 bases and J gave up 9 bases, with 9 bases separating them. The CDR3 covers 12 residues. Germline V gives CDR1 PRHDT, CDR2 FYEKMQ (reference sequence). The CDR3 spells CASSLEGITIYF. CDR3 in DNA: TGTGCCAGCAGCTTGGAGGGGATCACCATATATTTT.

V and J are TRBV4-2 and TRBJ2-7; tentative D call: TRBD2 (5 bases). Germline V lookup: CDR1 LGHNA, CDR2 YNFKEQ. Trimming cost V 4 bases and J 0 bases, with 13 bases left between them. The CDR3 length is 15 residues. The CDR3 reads CASSPAGGSSYEQYF. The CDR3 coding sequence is TGTGCCAGCAGCCCCGCGGGCGGAAGCTCCTACGAGCAGTACTTC.

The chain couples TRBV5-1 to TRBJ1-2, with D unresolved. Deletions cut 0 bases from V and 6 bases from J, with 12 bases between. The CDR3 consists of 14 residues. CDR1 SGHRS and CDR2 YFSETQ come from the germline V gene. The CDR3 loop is CASSLAPPNNGYTF. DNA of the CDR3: TGCGCCAGCAGCTTGGCGCCCCCGAACAATGGCTACACCTTC.

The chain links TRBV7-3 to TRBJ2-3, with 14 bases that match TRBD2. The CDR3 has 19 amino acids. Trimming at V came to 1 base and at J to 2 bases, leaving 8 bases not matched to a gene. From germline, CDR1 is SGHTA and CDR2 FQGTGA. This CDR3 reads CASSLIPRLAGGVTDTQYF. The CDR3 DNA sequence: TGTGCCAGCAGCTTAATTCCCAGACTAGCGGGAGGGGTCACAGATACGCAGTATTTT.

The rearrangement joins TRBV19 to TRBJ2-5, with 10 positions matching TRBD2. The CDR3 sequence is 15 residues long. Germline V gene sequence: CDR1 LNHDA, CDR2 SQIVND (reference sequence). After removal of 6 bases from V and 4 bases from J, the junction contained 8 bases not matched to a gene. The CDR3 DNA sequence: TGTGCCAGTAGCGCCGGGACTAGCGCTAGAGAGACCCAGTACTTC. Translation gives CASSAGTSARETQYF.

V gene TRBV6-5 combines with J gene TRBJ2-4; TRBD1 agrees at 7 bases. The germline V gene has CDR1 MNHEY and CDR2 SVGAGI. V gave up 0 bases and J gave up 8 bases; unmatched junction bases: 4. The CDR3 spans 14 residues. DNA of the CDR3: TGTGCCAGCAGTTACTCGGGGACAGAGTACATTCAGTACTTC. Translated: CASSYSGTEYIQYF.

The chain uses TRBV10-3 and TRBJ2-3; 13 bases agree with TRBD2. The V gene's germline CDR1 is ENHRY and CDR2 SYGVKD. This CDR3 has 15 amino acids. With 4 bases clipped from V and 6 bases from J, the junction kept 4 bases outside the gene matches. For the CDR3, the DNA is TGTGCCATCAGTGGGACTAGCGGGAGCTTGGATACGCAGTATTTT. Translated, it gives CAISGTSGSLDTQYF.

CDR3 in amino acids: CASSLGQNGYGYTF. CDR3 nucleotide sequence: TGTGCCAGCAGCCTTGGACAAAATGGCTATGGCTACACCTTC. The chain carries TRBV5-6 and TRBJ1-2, with D possibly TRBD1 on 5 matching bases. This CDR3 has 14 residues. Per the germline V gene, CDR1 is SGHDT and CDR2 is YYEEEE. Trimming cost V 4 bases and J 4 bases, with 14 bases left between them.

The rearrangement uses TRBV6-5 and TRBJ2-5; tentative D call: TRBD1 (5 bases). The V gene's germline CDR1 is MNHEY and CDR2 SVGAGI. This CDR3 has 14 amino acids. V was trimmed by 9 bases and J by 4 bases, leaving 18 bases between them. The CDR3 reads CASWGGDAGETQYF. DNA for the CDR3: TGTGCCAGTTGGGGCGGTGATGCAGGAGAGACCCAGTACTTC.

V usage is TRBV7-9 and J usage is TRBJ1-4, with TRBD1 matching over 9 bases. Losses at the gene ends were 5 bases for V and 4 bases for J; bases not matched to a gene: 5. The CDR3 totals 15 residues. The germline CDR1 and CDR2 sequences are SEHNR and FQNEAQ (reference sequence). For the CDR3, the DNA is TGTGCCAGCAGCCCACAGGACAGGGGTAATGAAAAACTGTTTTTT. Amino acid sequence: CASSPQDRGNEKLFF.

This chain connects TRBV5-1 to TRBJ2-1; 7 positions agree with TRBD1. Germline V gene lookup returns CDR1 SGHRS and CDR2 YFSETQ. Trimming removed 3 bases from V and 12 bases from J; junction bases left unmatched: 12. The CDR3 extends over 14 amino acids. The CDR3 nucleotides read TGCGCCAGCAGCTGGGAGCCAACAGGGGCCCCGCAGTTCTTC. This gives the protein CASSWEPTGAPQFF.

CDR3 sequence (DNA): TGCGCCAGCAGCCAGGGGGGACCCAATCAGCCCCAGCATTTT. It yields the protein CASSQGGPNQPQHF. The rearrangement uses TRBV5-1 and TRBJ1-5; 7 bases line up with TRBD1. This CDR3 contains 14 residues. The ends lost 4 bases at V and 3 bases at J; junction bases unmatched: 4. The germline CDR1 and CDR2 sequences are SGHRS and YFSETQ.

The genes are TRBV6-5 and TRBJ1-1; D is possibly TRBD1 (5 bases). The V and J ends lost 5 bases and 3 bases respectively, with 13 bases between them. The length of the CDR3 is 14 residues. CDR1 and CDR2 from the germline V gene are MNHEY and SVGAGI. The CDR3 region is CASSLRGGDTEAFF. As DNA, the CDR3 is TGTGCCAGCAGTCTAAGGGGAGGGGACACTGAAGCTTTCTTT.

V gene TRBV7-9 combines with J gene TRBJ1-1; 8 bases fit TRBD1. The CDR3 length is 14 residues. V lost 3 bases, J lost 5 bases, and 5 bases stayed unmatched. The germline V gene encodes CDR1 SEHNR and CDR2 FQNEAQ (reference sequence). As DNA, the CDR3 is TGTGCCAGCAGCTTCAGGGGGCCGGAGACTGAAGCTTTCTTT. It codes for CASSFRGPETEAFF.

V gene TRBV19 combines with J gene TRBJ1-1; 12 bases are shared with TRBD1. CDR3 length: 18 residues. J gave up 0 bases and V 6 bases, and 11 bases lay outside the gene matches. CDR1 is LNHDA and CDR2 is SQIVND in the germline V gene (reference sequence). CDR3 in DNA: TGTGCCAGTAGCCAGGGGGGGACAGGGGGCTGGATGAACACTGAAGCTTTCTTT. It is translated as CASSQGGTGGWMNTEAFF.

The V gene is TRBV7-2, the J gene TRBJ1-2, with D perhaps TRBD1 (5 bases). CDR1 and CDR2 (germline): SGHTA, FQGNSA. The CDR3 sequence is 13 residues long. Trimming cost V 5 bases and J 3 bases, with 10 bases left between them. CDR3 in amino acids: CASSLDKDYGYTF. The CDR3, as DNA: TGTGCCAGCAGCCTGGACAAGGACTATGGCTACACCTTC.

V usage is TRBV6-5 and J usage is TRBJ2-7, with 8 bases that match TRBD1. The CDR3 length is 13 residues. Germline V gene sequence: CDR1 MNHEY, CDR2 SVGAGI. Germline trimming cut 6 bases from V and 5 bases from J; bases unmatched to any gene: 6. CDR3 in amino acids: CASRMDREHEQYF. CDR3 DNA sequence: TGTGCCAGCAGAATGGACAGGGAACACGAGCAGTACTTC.

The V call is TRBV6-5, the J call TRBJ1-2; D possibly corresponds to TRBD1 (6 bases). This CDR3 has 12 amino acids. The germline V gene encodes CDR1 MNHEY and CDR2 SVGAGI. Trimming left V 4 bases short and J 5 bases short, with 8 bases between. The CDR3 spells CASSFTGYGYTF. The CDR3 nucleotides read TGTGCCAGCAGTTTTACAGGGTATGGCTACACCTTC.

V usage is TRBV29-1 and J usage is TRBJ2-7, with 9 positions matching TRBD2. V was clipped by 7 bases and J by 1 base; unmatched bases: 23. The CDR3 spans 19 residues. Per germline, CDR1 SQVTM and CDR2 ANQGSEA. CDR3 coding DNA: TGCAGCGATAGCTTAGCGGGAGAGCGTGGAGAGGCCAGGTCCTACGAGCAGTACTTC. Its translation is CSDSLAGERGEARSYEQYF.

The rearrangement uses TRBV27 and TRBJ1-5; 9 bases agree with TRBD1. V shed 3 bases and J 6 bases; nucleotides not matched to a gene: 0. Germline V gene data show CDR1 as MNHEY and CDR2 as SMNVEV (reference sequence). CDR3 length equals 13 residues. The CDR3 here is CASSLGQGQPQHF. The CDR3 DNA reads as TGTGCCAGCAGTTTGGGACAGGGTCAGCCCCAGCATTTT.

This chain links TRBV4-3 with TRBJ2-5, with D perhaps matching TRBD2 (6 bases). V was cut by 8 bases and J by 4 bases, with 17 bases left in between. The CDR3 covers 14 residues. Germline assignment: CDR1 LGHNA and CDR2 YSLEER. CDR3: CASGEPGVPETQYF. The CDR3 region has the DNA TGCGCCAGCGGGGAGCCGGGAGTTCCAGAGACCCAGTACTTC.

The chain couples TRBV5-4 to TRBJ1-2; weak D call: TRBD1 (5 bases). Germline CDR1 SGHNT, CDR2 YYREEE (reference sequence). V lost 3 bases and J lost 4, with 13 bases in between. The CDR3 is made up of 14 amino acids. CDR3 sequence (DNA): TGTGCCAGCAGCTCATACAGGCTAACCTATGGCTACACCTTC. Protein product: CASSSYRLTYGYTF.

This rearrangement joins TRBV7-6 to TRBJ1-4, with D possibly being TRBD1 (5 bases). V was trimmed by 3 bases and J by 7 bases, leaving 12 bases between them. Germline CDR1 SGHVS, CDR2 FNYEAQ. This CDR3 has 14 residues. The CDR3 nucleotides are TGTGCCAGCAGCTTGGGGGGGTACTCTGAAAAACTGTTTTTT. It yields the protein CASSLGGYSEKLFF.

CDR3 DNA: TGTGCCAGCACCACAGGGGTGTCAGATACGCAGTATTTT. This codes for CASTTGVSDTQYF. The chain has TRBV6-5 and TRBJ2-3, with 7 bases matching TRBD1. The CDR3 totals 13 residues. Germline CDR1 is MNHEY and CDR2 is SVGAGI. V shed 7 bases and J 4 bases; nucleotides not matched to a gene: 5.

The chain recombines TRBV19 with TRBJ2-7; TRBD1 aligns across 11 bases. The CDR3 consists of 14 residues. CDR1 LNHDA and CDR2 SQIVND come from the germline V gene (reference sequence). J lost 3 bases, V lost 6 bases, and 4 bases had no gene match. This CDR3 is CASSSGTGGYEQYF. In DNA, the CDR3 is TGTGCCAGTAGCAGCGGGACAGGGGGCTACGAGCAGTACTTC.